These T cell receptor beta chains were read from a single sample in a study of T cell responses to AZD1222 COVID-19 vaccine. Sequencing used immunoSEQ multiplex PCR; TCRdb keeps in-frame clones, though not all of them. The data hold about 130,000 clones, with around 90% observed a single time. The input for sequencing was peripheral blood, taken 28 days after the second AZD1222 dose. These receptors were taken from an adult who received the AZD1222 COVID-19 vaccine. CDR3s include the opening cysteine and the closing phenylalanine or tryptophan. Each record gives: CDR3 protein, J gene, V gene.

CASSFGSQETQYF	TRBJ2-5	TRBV28
CASRPAGSGGFGNTIYF	TRBJ1-3	TRBV28
CASSSGLSGNTIYF	TRBJ1-3	TRBV3-1/TRBV3-2
CASSLGQGGSPLHF	TRBJ1-6	TRBV4-2
CASSQANTDEKLFF	TRBJ1-4	TRBV5-4
CASRPQGDSNTGELFF	TRBJ2-2	TRBV11-3
CASSLAAGLPSTDTQYF	TRBJ2-3	TRBV7-2
CASSRAGGVYEQYF	TRBJ2-7	TRBV4-2
CASRGYTSNEQFF	TRBJ2-1	TRBV28
CASRQGANTGELFF	TRBJ2-2	TRBV2
CASSRGQTYGYTF	TRBJ1-2	TRBV12-3/TRBV12-4
CASSFKGGRAKETQYF	TRBJ2-5	TRBV7-9
CASSPVTGGGGYTF	TRBJ1-2	TRBV2
CASSLAEGGELFF	TRBJ2-2	TRBV7-9
CASSEGQWNTEAFF	TRBJ1-1	TRBV19
CASSLALAGTYNEQFF	TRBJ2-1	TRBV7-9
CASSLRWEAEAFF	TRBJ1-1	TRBV11-3
CASSLTGGWEQFF	TRBJ2-1	TRBV11-2
CASSFPGQGERHTIYF	TRBJ1-3	TRBV7-9
CASSQEFRQAYNSPLHF	TRBJ1-6	TRBV4-3
CASTTTGDTEAFF	TRBJ1-1	TRBV12-3/TRBV12-4
CASSQVREGNSPLHF	TRBJ1-6	TRBV4-1
CASSPPTNRAGNTIYF	TRBJ1-3	TRBV18
CASRRDTFTGELFF	TRBJ2-2	TRBV19
CAWSVLAGTNEQFF	TRBJ2-1	TRBV30
CSVRQGTEEQYF	TRBJ2-7	TRBV29-1
CASSLAIMIRDRGMKEGFF	TRBJ2-1	TRBV28
CASSLRFPPDTQYF	TRBJ2-3	TRBV7-3
CASSTRSTKNIQYF	TRBJ2-4	TRBV18